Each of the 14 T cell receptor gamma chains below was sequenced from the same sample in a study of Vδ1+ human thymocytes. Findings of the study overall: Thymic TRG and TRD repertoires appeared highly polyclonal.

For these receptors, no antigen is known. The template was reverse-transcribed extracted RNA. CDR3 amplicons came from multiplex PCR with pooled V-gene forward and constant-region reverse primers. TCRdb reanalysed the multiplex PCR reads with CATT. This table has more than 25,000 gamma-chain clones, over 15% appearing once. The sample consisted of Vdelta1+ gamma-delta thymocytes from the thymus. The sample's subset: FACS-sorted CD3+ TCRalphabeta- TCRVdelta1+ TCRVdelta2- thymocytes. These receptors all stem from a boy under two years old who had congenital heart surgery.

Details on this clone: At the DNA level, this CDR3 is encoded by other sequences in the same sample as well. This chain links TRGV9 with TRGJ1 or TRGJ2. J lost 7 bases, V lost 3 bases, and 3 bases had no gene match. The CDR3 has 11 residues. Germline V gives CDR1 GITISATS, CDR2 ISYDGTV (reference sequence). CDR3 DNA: TGTGCCTTGTGGGAGTGGTATAAGAAACTCTTT. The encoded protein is CALWEWYKKLF.

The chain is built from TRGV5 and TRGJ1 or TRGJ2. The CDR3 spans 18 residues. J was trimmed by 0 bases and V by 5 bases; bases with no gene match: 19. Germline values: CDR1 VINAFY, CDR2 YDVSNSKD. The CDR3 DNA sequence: TGTGCCACCTGGGTAAAAGACCGAATTCCTCTGAATTATTATAAGAAACTCTTT. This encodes CATWVKDRIPLNYYKKLF.

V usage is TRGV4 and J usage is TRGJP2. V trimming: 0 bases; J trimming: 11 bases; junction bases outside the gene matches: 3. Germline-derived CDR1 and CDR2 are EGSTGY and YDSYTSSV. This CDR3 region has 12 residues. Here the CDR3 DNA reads TGTGCCACCTGGGATGGGACCTGGATCAAGACGTTT. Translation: CATWDGTWIKTF.

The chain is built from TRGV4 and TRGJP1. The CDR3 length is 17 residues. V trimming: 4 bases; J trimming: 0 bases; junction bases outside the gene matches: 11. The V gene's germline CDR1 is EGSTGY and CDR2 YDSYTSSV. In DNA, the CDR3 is TGTGCCACCTGGGACCAAGGGGGCTATACCACTGGTTGGTTCAAGATATTT. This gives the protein CATWDQGGYTTGWFKIF.

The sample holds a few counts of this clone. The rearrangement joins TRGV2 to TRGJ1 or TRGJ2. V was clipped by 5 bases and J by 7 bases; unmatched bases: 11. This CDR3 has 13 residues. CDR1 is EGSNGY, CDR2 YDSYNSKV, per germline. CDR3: CATWGRDGYKKLF. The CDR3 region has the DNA TGTGCCACCTGGGGTCGTGATGGATATAAGAAACTCTTT.

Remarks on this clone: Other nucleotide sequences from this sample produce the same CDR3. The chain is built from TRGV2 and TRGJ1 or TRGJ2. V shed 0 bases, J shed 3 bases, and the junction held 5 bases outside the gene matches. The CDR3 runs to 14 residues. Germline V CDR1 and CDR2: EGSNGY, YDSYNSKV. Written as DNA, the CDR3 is TGTGCCACCTGGGACGGGCCTATTTATTATAAGAAACTCTTT. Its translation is CATWDGPIYYKKLF.

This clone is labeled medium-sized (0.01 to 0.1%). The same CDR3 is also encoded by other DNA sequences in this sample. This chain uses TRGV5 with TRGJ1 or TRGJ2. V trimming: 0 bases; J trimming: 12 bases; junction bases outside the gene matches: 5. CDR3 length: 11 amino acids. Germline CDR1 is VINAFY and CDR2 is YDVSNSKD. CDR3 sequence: CATWDRRGKLF. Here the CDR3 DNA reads TGTGCCACCTGGGACAGGCGTGGGAAACTCTTT.

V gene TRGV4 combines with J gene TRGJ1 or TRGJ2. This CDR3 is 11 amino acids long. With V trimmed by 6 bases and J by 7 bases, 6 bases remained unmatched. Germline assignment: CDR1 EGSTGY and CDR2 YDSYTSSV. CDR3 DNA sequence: TGTGCCACCTGGCGTCGGTATAAGAAACTCTTT. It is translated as CATWRRYKKLF.

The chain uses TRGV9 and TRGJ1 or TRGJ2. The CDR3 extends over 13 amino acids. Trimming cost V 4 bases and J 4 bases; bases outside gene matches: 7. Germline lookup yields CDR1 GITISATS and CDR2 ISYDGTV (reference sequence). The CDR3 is CALWDPLYYKKLF. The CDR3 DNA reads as TGTGCCTTGTGGGATCCCCTGTATTATAAGAAACTCTTT.

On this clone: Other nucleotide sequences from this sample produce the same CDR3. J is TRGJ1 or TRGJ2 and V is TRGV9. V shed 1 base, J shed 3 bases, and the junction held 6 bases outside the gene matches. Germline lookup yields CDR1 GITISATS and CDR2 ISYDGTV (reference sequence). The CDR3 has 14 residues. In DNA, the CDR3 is TGTGCCTTGTGGGAGGTCCAGCCTTATTATAAGAAACTCTTT. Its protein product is CALWEVQPYYKKLF.

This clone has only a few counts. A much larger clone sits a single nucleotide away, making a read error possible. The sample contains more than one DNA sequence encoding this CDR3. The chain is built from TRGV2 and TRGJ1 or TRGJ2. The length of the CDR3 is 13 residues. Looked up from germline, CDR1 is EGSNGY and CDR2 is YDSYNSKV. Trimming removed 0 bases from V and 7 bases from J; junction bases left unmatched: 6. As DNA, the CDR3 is TGTGCCACCTGGGACGGGCCCGGGTATAAGAAACTCTTT. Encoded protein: CATWDGPGYKKLF.

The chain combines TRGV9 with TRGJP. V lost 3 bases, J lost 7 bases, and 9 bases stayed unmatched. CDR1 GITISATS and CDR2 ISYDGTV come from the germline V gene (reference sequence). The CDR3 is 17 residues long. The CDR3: CALWETPEELGKKIKVF. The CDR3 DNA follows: TGTGCCTTGTGGGAGACCCCAGAGGAGTTGGGCAAAAAAATCAAGGTATTT.

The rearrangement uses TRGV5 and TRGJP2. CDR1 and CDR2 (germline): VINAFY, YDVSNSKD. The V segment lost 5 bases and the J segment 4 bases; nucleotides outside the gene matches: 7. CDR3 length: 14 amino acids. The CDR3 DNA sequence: TGTGCCACCTGGGCTGGGTATAGTGATTGGATCAAGACGTTT. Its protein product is CATWAGYSDWIKTF.

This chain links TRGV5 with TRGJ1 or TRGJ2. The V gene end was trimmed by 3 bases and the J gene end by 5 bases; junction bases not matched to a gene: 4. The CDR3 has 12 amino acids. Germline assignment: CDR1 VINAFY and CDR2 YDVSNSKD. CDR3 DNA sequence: TGTGCCACCTGGGACCCCCATTATAAGAAACTCTTT. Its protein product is CATWDPHYKKLF.